Included here is one TCR beta chain sequence, with context. The data derive from a study of CD4 T cells in relation to SARS-CoV-2 and coronaviruses. Assay: immunoSEQ multiplex PCR; the TCRdb copy retains only in-frame clones and omits some. The data contain about 65,000 clones, about 89% of them seen just once; the ten biggest clones take up around 1.7%. The unexposed donors gave CD4+ T cells in about 2011-2018, prior to COVID-19. The CDR3 covers 16 residues. Trimming at V came to 4 bases and at J to 2 bases, leaving 5 bases not matched to a gene. Per the germline V gene, CDR1 is MNHEY and CDR2 is SMNVEV (reference sequence).

The clonotype originates from a human donor in good health. The source material was memory CD4+ T cells from PBMCs. This chain connects TRBV27 to TRBJ2-3; 11 nucleotides line up with TRBD2. CDR3 sequence: CASSSGTSGPTDTQYF. For the CDR3, the DNA is TGTGCCAGCAGTTCCGGGACTAGCGGTCCCACAGATACGCAGTATTTT.